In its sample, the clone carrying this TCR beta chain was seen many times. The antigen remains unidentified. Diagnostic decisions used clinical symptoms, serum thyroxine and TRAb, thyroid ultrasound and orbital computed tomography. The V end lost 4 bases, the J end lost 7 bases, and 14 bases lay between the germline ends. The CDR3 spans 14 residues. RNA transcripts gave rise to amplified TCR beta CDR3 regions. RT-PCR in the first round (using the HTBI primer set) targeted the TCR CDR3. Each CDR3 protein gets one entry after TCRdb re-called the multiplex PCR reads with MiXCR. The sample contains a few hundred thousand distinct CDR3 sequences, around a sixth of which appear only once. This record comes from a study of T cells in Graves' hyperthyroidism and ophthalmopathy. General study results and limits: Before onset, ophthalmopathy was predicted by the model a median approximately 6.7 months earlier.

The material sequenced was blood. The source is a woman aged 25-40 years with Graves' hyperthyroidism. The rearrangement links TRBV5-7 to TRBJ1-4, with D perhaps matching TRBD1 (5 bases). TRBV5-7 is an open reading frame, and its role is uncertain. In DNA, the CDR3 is TGTGCCAGCAGCCCGGGGGAGGGCGGTGAAAAACTGTTTTTT. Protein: CASSPGEGGEKLFF.